This T cell receptor beta chain was identified during a study of cytomegalovirus exposure and HLA in healthy donors. Study results and caveats: Versus the roughly 670-donor mean, an Asian-associated ancestry cluster reportedly showed fewer N-insertions in a later analysis. The availability of immune exposure information extended only to CMV serostatus.

The PCR used 60 Vbeta and 13 Jbeta primers. Sequencing was performed with immunoSEQ multiplex PCR; in TCRdb, only in-frame clones are kept and a portion is missing. The profile shows about 190,000 clones, around 81% of them singletons. This clone was counted a few times. What it binds is unknown. CDR3 length equals 14 residues. Germline loops: CDR1 LGHNA, CDR2 YSLEER. Trimming pared 4 bases from V and 3 bases from J, leaving 12 bases between. The V and J genes are TRBV4-3 and TRBJ1-2; maybe TRBD1 (6 bases). The receptor's source is a woman in her late teens or twenties in good health and CMV-seropositive. Sequenced sample: PBMCs. CDR3 amino acids: CASSPPNRDYGYTF. CDR3 DNA: TGCGCCAGCAGCCCACCGAACAGGGACTATGGCTACACCTTC.